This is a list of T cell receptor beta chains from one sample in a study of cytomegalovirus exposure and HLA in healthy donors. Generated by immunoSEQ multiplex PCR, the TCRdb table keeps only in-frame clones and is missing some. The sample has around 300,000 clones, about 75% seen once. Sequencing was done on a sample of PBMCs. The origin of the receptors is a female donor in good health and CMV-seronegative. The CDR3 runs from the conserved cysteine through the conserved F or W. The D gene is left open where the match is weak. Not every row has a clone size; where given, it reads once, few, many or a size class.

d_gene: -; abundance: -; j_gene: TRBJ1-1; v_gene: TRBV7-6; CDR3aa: CASSKPGLNTEAFF; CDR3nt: TGTGCCAGCAGCAAACCGGGGTTAAACACTGAAGCTTTCTTT
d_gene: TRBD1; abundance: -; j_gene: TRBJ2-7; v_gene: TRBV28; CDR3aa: CASSFSHVPIRQGVYEQYF; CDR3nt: TGTGCCAGCAGCTTCAGTCATGTCCCGATTCGACAGGGGGTCTACGAGCAGTACTTC
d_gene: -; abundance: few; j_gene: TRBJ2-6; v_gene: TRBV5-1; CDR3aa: CASSLSGANVLTF; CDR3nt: TGCGCCAGCAGCTTGTCAGGGGCCAACGTCCTGACTTTC
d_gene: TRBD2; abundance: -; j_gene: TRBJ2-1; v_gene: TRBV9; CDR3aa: CASSVVGVGGSNRRNEQFF; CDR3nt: TGTGCCAGCAGCGTAGTAGGGGTGGGCGGGAGCAATCGTAGGAATGAGCAGTTCTTC
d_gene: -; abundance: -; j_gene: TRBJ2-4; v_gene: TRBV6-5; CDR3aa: CASSYSRWAKNIQYF; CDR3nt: TGTGCCAGCAGTTACTCGAGATGGGCCAAAAACATTCAGTACTTC
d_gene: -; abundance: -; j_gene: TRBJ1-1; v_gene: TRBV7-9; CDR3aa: CASSLSQNTEAFF; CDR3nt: TGTGCCAGCAGCTTGAGCCAGAACACTGAAGCTTTCTTT
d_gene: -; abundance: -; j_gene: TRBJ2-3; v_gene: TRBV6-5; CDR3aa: CASSSQGGNTQYF; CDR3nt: TGTGCCAGCAGTTCGCAGGGTGGAAATACGCAGTATTTT
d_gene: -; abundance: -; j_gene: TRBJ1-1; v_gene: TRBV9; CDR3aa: CASSVGGHRNTEAFF; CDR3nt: TGTGCCAGCAGCGTAGGAGGACACCGGAACACTGAAGCTTTCTTT
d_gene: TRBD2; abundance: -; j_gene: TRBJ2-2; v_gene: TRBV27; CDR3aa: CASSWVPAGATGELFF; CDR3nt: TGTGCCAGCAGTTGGGTCCCCGCGGGAGCCACCGGGGAGCTGTTTTTT
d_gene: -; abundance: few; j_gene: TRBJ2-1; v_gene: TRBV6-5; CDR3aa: CASSYGGGIYNEQFF; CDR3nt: TGTGCCAGCAGTTACGGTGGGGGGATCTACAATGAGCAGTTCTTC
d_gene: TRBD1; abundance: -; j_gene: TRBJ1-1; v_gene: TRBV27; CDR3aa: CASSPWTGEAFF; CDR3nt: TGTGCCAGCAGTCCCTGGACAGGGGAAGCTTTCTTT
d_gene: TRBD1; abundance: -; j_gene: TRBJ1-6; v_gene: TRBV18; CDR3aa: CASSPLGRTGEPLHF; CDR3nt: TGTGCCAGCTCACCACTCGGCAGGACAGGGGAACCCCTCCACTTT
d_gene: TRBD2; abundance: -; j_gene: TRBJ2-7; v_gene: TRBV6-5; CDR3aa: CASSFDSGGYEQYF; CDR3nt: TGTGCCAGCAGTTTCGATAGCGGGGGCTACGAGCAGTACTTC
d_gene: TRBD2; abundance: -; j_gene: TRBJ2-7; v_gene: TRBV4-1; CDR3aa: CASKAPGGYEQYF; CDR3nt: TGCGCCAGCAAGGCCCCGGGGGGCTACGAGCAGTACTTC
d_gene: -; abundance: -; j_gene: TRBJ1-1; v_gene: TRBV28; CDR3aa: CASSLRRIMNTEAFF; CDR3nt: TGTGCCAGCAGTTTAAGGAGGATCATGAACACTGAAGCTTTCTTT
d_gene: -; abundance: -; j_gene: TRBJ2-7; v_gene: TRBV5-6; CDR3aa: CASGEQVTYEQYF; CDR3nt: TGTGCCAGCGGCGAACAGGTTACCTACGAGCAGTACTTC
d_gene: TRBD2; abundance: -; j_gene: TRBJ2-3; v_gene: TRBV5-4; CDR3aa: CASRVAGTRGTDTQYF; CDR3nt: TGTGCCAGCAGGGTTGCCGGGACTAGGGGCACAGATACGCAGTATTTT
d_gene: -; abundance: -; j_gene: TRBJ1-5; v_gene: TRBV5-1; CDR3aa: CASSELTGSQPQHF; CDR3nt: TGCGCCAGCAGTGAATTAACGGGTAGCCAGCCCCAGCATTTT
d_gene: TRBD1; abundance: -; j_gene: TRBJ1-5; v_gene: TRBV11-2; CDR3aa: CASSDRGGNQPQHF; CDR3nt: TGTGCCAGCAGCGACAGGGGAGGCAATCAGCCCCAGCATTTT
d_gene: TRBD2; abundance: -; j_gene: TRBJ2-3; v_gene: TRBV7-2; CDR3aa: CASSPRAGEADTQYF; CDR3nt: TGTGCCAGCAGCCCAAGGGCGGGAGAGGCAGATACGCAGTATTTT
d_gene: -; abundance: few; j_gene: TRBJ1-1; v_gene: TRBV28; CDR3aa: CASSFLLIGQFTEAFF; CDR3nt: TGTGCCAGCAGTTTCCTCTTAATAGGACAGTTCACTGAAGCTTTCTTT
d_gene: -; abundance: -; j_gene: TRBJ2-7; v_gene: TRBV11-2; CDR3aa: CASSSRLDSYEQYF; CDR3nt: TGTGCCAGCAGCTCTCGACTGGACTCCTACGAGCAGTACTTC
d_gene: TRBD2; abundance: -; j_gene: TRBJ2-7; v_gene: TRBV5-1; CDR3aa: CASSLGSSLAGVHEQYF; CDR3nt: TGCGCCAGCAGCTTGGGGTCGTCACTAGCGGGAGTACACGAGCAGTACTTC
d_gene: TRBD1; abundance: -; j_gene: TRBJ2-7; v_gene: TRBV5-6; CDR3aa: CASSLADRGLYEQYF; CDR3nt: TGTGCCAGCAGCTTGGCGGACAGGGGGCTTTACGAGCAGTACTTC
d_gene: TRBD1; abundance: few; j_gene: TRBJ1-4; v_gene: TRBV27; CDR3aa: CASSFRTGTEKLFF; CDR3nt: TGTGCCAGCAGTTTTAGGACAGGGACTGAAAAACTGTTTTTT
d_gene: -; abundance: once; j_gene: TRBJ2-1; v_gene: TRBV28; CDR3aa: CASSLYPGRGSALGNEQFF; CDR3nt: TGTGCCAGCAGTTTATACCCTGGCAGGGGTAGCGCCCTGGGGAATGAGCAGTTCTTC